These T cell receptor beta chains were read from a single sample in a study of shared clonotypes between healthy human individuals. Clones were sequenced by immunoSEQ multiplex PCR, and TCRdb holds only the in-frame ones, with some missing. The table lists about 470,000 clones, around 75% of them singletons, with roughly 13% in the top ten. Sequencing was carried out using PBMCs. The receptors come from a woman aged 40 to 49 in good health. Some clones in this sample may be carry-over from other donors' samples. Both conserved end residues are part of each CDR3.

length,V,J,CDR3
14,TRBV4-1,TRBJ2-3,CASSQDSARGTQYF
12,TRBV18,TRBJ2-7,CASSPTGYEQYF
15,TRBV5-1,TRBJ2-1,CASSLVTSGSSEQFF
13,TRBV11-2,TRBJ2-7,CASGLGPAYEQYF
16,TRBV18,TRBJ2-1,CASSPLGLAGDNEQFF
16,TRBV4-3,TRBJ2-2,CASSQDPDRNTGELFF
11,TRBV5-6,TRBJ2-3,CASSLSGSPYF
17,TRBV7-9,TRBJ2-6,CASSLAAGFSGANVLTF
17,TRBV15,TRBJ1-2,CATSRVTGTESLGGYTF
14,TRBV25-1,TRBJ2-1,CASSEYGTPDEQFF
16,TRBV5-1,TRBJ2-4,CASSVGQPLAKNIQYF
15,TRBV7-9,TRBJ2-2,CASSLWQGNTGELFF
16,TRBV5-4,TRBJ2-5,CASSTGTSGTQETQYF
14,TRBV25-1,TRBJ2-3,CASSPASGRDTQYF
14,TRBV28,TRBJ1-2,CASSSSPGSYGYTF
14,TRBV7-9,TRBJ2-3,CASSVTGATDTQYF
14,TRBV7-9,TRBJ2-1,CASSLGLAGGPQFF
14,TRBV28,TRBJ1-2,CASSPGAIPYGYTF
16,TRBV5-4,TRBJ2-1,CASSPKPPGQEDEQFF
19,TRBV19,TRBJ2-2,CASSIWGLAGGSNTGELFF
15,TRBV7-8,TRBJ2-3,CASSLSGSRTDTQYF
14,TRBV14,TRBJ2-7,CASSEVRDPYEQYF
15,TRBV6-1,TRBJ1-4,CASSPNSPTNEKLFF
17,TRBV5-4,TRBJ2-7,CASSLLGSGRGPYEQYF
14,TRBV18,TRBJ2-5,CASSFIAAIETQYF
14,TRBV5-1,TRBJ2-1,CASSLFRPGNEQFF
20,TRBV2,TRBJ2-7,CASSGGRDTRTSGRSYEQYF
16,TRBV9,TRBJ2-7,CASSVGTSGISYEQYF
14,TRBV5-1,TRBJ1-1,CASSWTGGSGEAFF
13,TRBV5-1,TRBJ2-3,CASGGTGQDTQYF
12,TRBV28,TRBJ2-2,CASTGNTGELFF
13,TRBV6-5,TRBJ2-1,CASSASLAGEQFF
14,TRBV5-5,TRBJ2-3,CASSFAISTDTQYF
15,TRBV18,TRBJ2-1,CASSPGQGGNNEQFF
14,TRBV19,TRBJ1-1,CASSIGWDISQAFF
15,TRBV5-1,TRBJ1-1,CASSLPGISRTEAFF
15,TRBV30,TRBJ2-7,CAWSLTPGQGVEQYF
16,TRBV27,TRBJ2-1,CASSPALRQGYNEQFF
15,TRBV10-2,TRBJ2-4,CASSGAGQDKNIQYF
15,TRBV5-1,TRBJ2-7,CASSLKEGRNYEQYF
14,TRBV5-6,TRBJ2-7,CASSLLGSSYEQYF
12,TRBV11-2,TRBJ2-7,CASRRPGDEQYF
18,TRBV28,TRBJ1-2,CASSLSFGQGAWDYGYTF
12,TRBV18,TRBJ2-7,CASSLPAAEQYF
16,TRBV10-2,TRBJ2-1,CASTKGLGGGDNEQFF
14,TRBV19,TRBJ2-3,CATDNSPSTDTQYF
13,TRBV7-9,TRBJ1-2,CASSLAKRHGYTF
15,TRBV19,TRBJ1-1,CASSMTGWGNTEAFF
13,TRBV7-9,TRBJ1-1,CASSSLGDTEAFF
14,TRBV30,TRBJ2-2,CAWSVGTGPGELFF
15,TRBV5-1,TRBJ2-2,CASSPGDRNTGELFF
17,TRBV9,TRBJ2-3,CASSVAGGGPPRDTQYF
16,TRBV19,TRBJ2-5,CASSIEGLAGRETQYF
15,TRBV18,TRBJ2-3,CASSPGHRSTDTQYF
11,TRBV20-1,TRBJ2-7,CSASGFYEQYF
15,TRBV27,TRBJ1-5,CASSSQGDSNQPQHF
16,TRBV5-6,TRBJ2-5,CASSLVLTGSQETQYF